The 14 T cell receptor beta chains reported below all come from one sample, sequenced in a study of the immune and genomic landscape of osteosarcoma. Poor-prognosis osteosarcoma patients supplied post-treatment primary, local recurrence and metastasis tumor specimens. Data came from immunoSEQ multiplex PCR; TCRdb stores just in-frame clones and leaves some out. The sample lists about 5,100 clones, over 65% occurring once. The sequencing input was osteosarcoma tumor tissue from the lung. The receptors derive from a human donor with osteosarcoma.

CDR3 nucleotides: TGTGCCAGCAGCTACCGGGGCCGACGCTCCAGCAATCAGCCCCAGCATTTT. Its translation is CASSYRGRRSSNQPQHF. The rearrangement joins TRBV21-1 to TRBJ1-5. TRBV21-1 is tagged as a pseudogene. There are 17 residues in the CDR3.

The gene calls are TRBV19 and TRBJ1-1; D unclear. The germline V gene encodes CDR1 LNHDA and CDR2 SQIVND (reference sequence). Between the trimmed V and J ends, which lost 5 bases and 2 bases, there was a span of 9 bases. The CDR3 length is 13 residues. CDR3 bases: TGTGCCAGTAGTGCCCCGCTAAACACTGAAGCTTTCTTT. Translation gives CASSAPLNTEAFF.

This clone has a handful of counts. The chain links TRBV15 to TRBJ1-5, with D hard to call. Germline-derived CDR1 and CDR2 are LNHNV and YYDKDF (reference sequence). V dropped 1 base and J dropped 5 bases, with 6 bases sitting between them. CDR3 length: 13 amino acids. CDR3 sequence: CATSRGHHQPQHF. DNA of the CDR3: TGTGCCACCAGCAGAGGGCACCATCAGCCCCAGCATTTT.

The chain couples TRBV30 to TRBJ2-5; a possible D gene is TRBD2 (6 bases). This CDR3 is 14 amino acids long. Germline V gene lookup returns CDR1 GTSNPN and CDR2 SVGIG (reference sequence). V lost 2 bases to trimming and J lost 1 base, with 11 bases between them. CDR3 bases: TGTGCCTGGAGTACCGGGCGGGGCCAAGAGACCCAGTACTTC. Encoded protein: CAWSTGRGQETQYF.

The gene calls are TRBV28 and TRBJ1-5, with 7 bases aligning to TRBD1. Unmatched junction bases numbered 9, after V lost 8 bases and J lost 5 bases. From germline, CDR1 is MDHEN and CDR2 SYDVKM. CDR3 length equals 14 residues. CDR3 amino acids: CASAPAGTDQPQHF. The CDR3 region has the DNA TGTGCCAGCGCTCCCGCCGGGACAGATCAGCCCCAGCATTTT.

The CDR3 DNA sequence: TGTGCCAGTAGTTCTGGACAGGGGGAAAACATTCAGTACTTC. It specifies CASSSGQGENIQYF. This sequence joins TRBV19 and TRBJ2-4; 10 nucleotides line up with TRBD1. Germline V gene data show CDR1 as LNHDA and CDR2 as SQIVND (reference sequence). The CDR3 loop spans 14 amino acids. Losses at the gene ends were 5 bases for V and 5 bases for J; bases not matched to a gene: 3.

V is TRBV7-9 and J is TRBJ1-5, with D tentatively TRBD1 (5 bases). With 5 bases removed from V and 7 bases from J, the gap between germline ends came to 15 bases. Germline CDR1 reads SEHNR; CDR2 reads FQNEAQ (reference sequence). This CDR3 is built from 14 residues. The CDR3 DNA reads TGTGCCAGCAGCCCGGACAAGAACAGACAGCCCCAGCATTTT. Protein sequence: CASSPDKNRQPQHF.

The chain combines TRBV5-1 with TRBJ1-1; D is uncertain. Germline V gene lookup returns CDR1 SGHRS and CDR2 YFSETQ. The CDR3 length is 14 residues. The V and J ends lost 0 bases and 4 bases respectively, with 10 bases between them. The CDR3 is CASSLAAGLTEAFF. For the CDR3, the DNA is TGCGCCAGCAGCTTGGCCGCAGGCCTCACTGAAGCTTTCTTT.

The chain employs TRBV10-1 and TRBJ2-7; D is tentatively TRBD1 or TRBD2 (6 bases each). The V end was cut by 10 bases, the J end by 5 bases, with 15 bases between. In germline, CDR1 is WNHNN, CDR2 SYGVQD (reference sequence). This CDR3 comprises 12 residues. The CDR3 protein is CATEGGSHEQYF. For the CDR3, the DNA is TGCGCCACCGAGGGGGGTAGCCACGAGCAGTACTTC.

The sample holds a few counts of this clone. This chain links TRBV5-8 with TRBJ2-7, with TRBD1 matching over 7 bases. V dropped 0 bases and J dropped 4; count of bases not matched to a gene: 1. Germline V gene lookup returns CDR1 SGHTS and CDR2 YDEGEE. This CDR3 contains 13 residues. CDR3: CASSLDRGYEQYF. The CDR3, as DNA: TGTGCCAGCAGCTTGGACAGGGGATACGAGCAGTACTTC. Full variable domain (rest looked up from reference TRBV5-8 and TRBJ2-7): EAGVTQSPTHLIKTRGQQATLRCSPISGHTSVYWYQQALGLGLQFLLWYDEGEERNRGNFPPRFSGRQFPNYSSELNVNALELEDSALYLCASSLDRGYEQYFGPGTRLTVT.

This chain uses TRBV7-2 with TRBJ2-7; 9 nucleotides agree with TRBD2. From germline, CDR1 is SGHTA and CDR2 FQGNSA. CDR3 size: 15 residues. J was trimmed by 1 base and V by 4 bases; bases with no gene match: 5. The CDR3 sequence: CASSSTSGRSYEQYF. The CDR3 bases are TGTGCCAGCAGCTCGACTAGCGGCCGTTCCTACGAGCAGTACTTC.

This chain connects TRBV4-1 to TRBJ2-4; maybe TRBD2 (6 bases). The germline V gene encodes CDR1 MGHRA and CDR2 YSYEKL. The CDR3 sequence is 14 residues long. Trimming removed 2 bases from V and 7 bases from J, with 12 bases in between. The CDR3 reads CASSQFGTPNIQYF. In DNA form, the CDR3 reads TGCGCCAGCAGCCAATTCGGGACTCCCAACATTCAGTACTTC.

Points on this clone: One junction end disagrees with the germline gene, perhaps due to a read error. The chain combines TRBV7-7 with TRBJ2-4; D possibly uses TRBD1 or TRBD2 (6 bases each). Germline V gene lookup returns CDR1 SSHAT and CDR2 FNYEAQ (reference sequence). The CDR3 is 22 residues long. The CDR3 DNA reads TGTGCTAGCAGCTTAGGTAGTTTAGGGGGAGGACGGACCGAACTAGCCAAAAACATTCAGTACTTC. Its protein product is CASSLGSLGGGRTELAKNIQYF.

This sequence joins TRBV18 and TRBJ2-2; no definite D call. The ends were cut back, 6 bases at V and 3 bases at J, with 2 bases in the middle. CDR3 length: 11 amino acids. The germline V gene has CDR1 KGHSH and CDR2 LQKENI. The CDR3 protein is CASSDTGELFF. Here the CDR3 DNA reads TGTGCCAGCTCGGACACCGGGGAGCTGTTTTTT.